Listed below are T cell receptor beta chains from one sample, sequenced in a study of regulatory T cells in long-lasting Graves disease. MiXCR, applied by TCRdb to the multiplex PCR reads, yields one record per CDR3 protein. Of around 480,000 distinct CDR3 sequences in the sample, around 15% are singletons; the top ten hold 12%. The data also belong to a second study, concerning T cells in Graves' hyperthyroidism and ophthalmopathy.

This specimen consisted of peripheral blood mononuclear cells (PBMCs), obtained at new diagnosis, from a patient treated with antithyroid drugs. Receptor source: a man aged 35-49 years with Graves disease. Both conserved end residues are part of each CDR3. The D gene is left open where the match is weak. Some rows mark clone size as missing; the rest say once, few, many or name a class of expanded clone.

j_call: TRBJ1-2; d_call: NA; clone_size: many; v_call: TRBV6-2/TRBV6-3; cdr3_nt: TGTGCCAGCAGTTGGAAGGGTCCCGCGAGCTATGGCTACACCTTC; cdr3_aa: CASSWKGPASYGYTF
j_call: TRBJ2-5; d_call: TRBD2; clone_size: many; v_call: TRBV11-2; cdr3_nt: TGTGCCAGCAGGCTAGCGGGAGGAATGGAGACCCAGTACTTC; cdr3_aa: CASRLAGGMETQYF
j_call: TRBJ2-3; d_call: TRBD2; clone_size: many; v_call: TRBV20-1; cdr3_nt: TGCAGTGCCACCAAGCGGACTAGTCTCACAGATACGCAGTATTTT; cdr3_aa: CSATKRTSLTDTQYF
j_call: TRBJ2-7; d_call: TRBD2; clone_size: many; v_call: TRBV12-3/TRBV12-4; cdr3_nt: TGTGCCAGCAGTTTGACGGGAGGGCCTAGGGAGCAGTACTTC; cdr3_aa: CASSLTGGPREQYF
j_call: TRBJ1-2; d_call: TRBD1; clone_size: many; v_call: TRBV10-3; cdr3_nt: TGTGCCATCAGTGAGTCGGTGCAGGGGGCCCATGGCTACACCTTC; cdr3_aa: CAISESVQGAHGYTF
j_call: TRBJ1-5; d_call: TRBD1; clone_size: NA; v_call: TRBV6-5; cdr3_nt: TGTGCCAGCAGTTACAACAGGGGGAACAATCAGCCCCAGCATTTT; cdr3_aa: CASSYNRGNNQPQHF
j_call: TRBJ2-1; d_call: NA; clone_size: NA; v_call: TRBV5-4; cdr3_nt: TGTGCCAGCAGCTTGGGGCGACAGGGGAGGGATGAGCAGTTCTTC; cdr3_aa: CASSLGRQGRDEQFF
j_call: TRBJ2-3; d_call: TRBD2; clone_size: many; v_call: TRBV7-2; cdr3_nt: TGTGCCAGCAGCTTAGTAGGCGGGAGGGGACGCTTCACAGATACGCAGTATTTT; cdr3_aa: CASSLVGGRGRFTDTQYF
j_call: TRBJ2-5; d_call: NA; clone_size: many; v_call: TRBV2; cdr3_nt: TGTGCCAGCAGTGAGGAGTACCAAGAGACCCAGTACTTC; cdr3_aa: CASSEEYQETQYF
j_call: TRBJ2-7; d_call: NA; clone_size: many; v_call: TRBV30; cdr3_nt: TGTGCCTGGAGTGTACGGGGGTCGCACATCCGAAAGTACTTC; cdr3_aa: CAWSVRGSHIRKYF
j_call: TRBJ2-7; d_call: NA; clone_size: NA; v_call: TRBV7-9; cdr3_nt: TGTGCCAGCAGCTTAGATGAGGGAGGCGAGCAGTACTTC; cdr3_aa: CASSLDEGGEQYF
j_call: TRBJ2-7; d_call: NA; clone_size: many; v_call: TRBV2; cdr3_nt: TGTGCCAGCAGGGATAAACAGAAACCCTACGAGCAGTACTTC; cdr3_aa: CASRDKQKPYEQYF
j_call: TRBJ1-6; d_call: NA; clone_size: few; v_call: TRBV6-1; cdr3_nt: TGTGCCAGCAGTGAATTCAGGGGTAGTTCACCCCTCCACTTT; cdr3_aa: CASSEFRGSSPLHF
j_call: TRBJ1-1; d_call: NA; clone_size: many; v_call: TRBV5-1; cdr3_nt: TGCGCCAGCAGCTTGATCGGCGGAAACACTGAAGCTTTCTTT; cdr3_aa: CASSLIGGNTEAFF
j_call: TRBJ1-1; d_call: NA; clone_size: many; v_call: TRBV5-1; cdr3_nt: TGCGCCAGCAGCTTGGGTGACCCCGAAGCTTTCTTT; cdr3_aa: CASSLGDPEAFF
j_call: TRBJ2-3; d_call: TRBD2; clone_size: NA; v_call: TRBV20-1; cdr3_nt: TGCAGTGCTGGGACTAGCGGGATTAGCACAGATACGCAGTATTTT; cdr3_aa: CSAGTSGISTDTQYF
j_call: TRBJ2-5; d_call: NA; clone_size: many; v_call: TRBV5-1; cdr3_nt: TGTGCCAGCAGCTCAGGGGTACAAGAGACCCAGTACTTC; cdr3_aa: CASSSGVQETQYF
j_call: TRBJ2-1; d_call: NA; clone_size: few; v_call: TRBV9; cdr3_nt: TGTGCCAGCAGCGTAGCGGGAGTGGGGCAGTTCTTC; cdr3_aa: CASSVAGVGQFF
j_call: TRBJ2-7; d_call: NA; clone_size: NA; v_call: TRBV29-1; cdr3_nt: TGCAGCGTTGATGGAGGCTACGAGCAGTACTTC; cdr3_aa: CSVDGGYEQYF
j_call: TRBJ1-5; d_call: NA; clone_size: few; v_call: TRBV5-1; cdr3_nt: TGCGCCAGCAGCCCCTCCGGGACCGACCTTGAGCCCCAGCATTTT; cdr3_aa: CASSPSGTDLEPQHF
j_call: TRBJ1-1; d_call: NA; clone_size: NA; v_call: TRBV28; cdr3_nt: TGTGCCAGCAGTCCGGGGACAACACGGGTGAACACTGAAGCTTTCTTT; cdr3_aa: CASSPGTTRVNTEAFF
j_call: TRBJ2-2; d_call: NA; clone_size: many; v_call: TRBV7-9; cdr3_nt: TGTGCCAGCAGCTTACAAAGGAGCAGGAGTTCGGAGCTGTTTTTT; cdr3_aa: CASSLQRSRSSELFF
j_call: TRBJ1-2; d_call: TRBD1; clone_size: many; v_call: TRBV30; cdr3_nt: TGTGCCTGGAGCCCAACGGACAGGAACTATGGCTACACCTTC; cdr3_aa: CAWSPTDRNYGYTF
j_call: TRBJ2-6; d_call: TRBD2; clone_size: few; v_call: TRBV3-1; cdr3_nt: TGTGCCAGCAGCCCGGGAGGACTGGGCTCTGGGGCCAACGTCCTGACTTTC; cdr3_aa: CASSPGGLGSGANVLTF
j_call: TRBJ2-3; d_call: TRBD2; clone_size: few; v_call: TRBV19; cdr3_nt: TGTGCCAGTAGTATCGGGGGGTTTACGGAAAGGGATACGCAGTATTTT; cdr3_aa: CASSIGGFTERDTQYF
j_call: TRBJ1-1; d_call: NA; clone_size: few; v_call: TRBV19; cdr3_nt: TGTGCCAGTAGTATAGATGAGTCGGGGGCGTCGATTATTTTCTTT; cdr3_aa: CASSIDESGASIIFF
j_call: TRBJ2-4; d_call: NA; clone_size: few; v_call: TRBV5-5; cdr3_nt: TGTGCCAGCAGCCAAGAAGGTGGCCTAGCCAAAAACATTCAGTACTTC; cdr3_aa: CASSQEGGLAKNIQYF
j_call: TRBJ2-7; d_call: NA; clone_size: many; v_call: TRBV6-1; cdr3_nt: TGTGCCAGCAGGAACCCACCTACCTACGAGCAGTACTTC; cdr3_aa: CASRNPPTYEQYF
j_call: TRBJ1-5; d_call: NA; clone_size: few; v_call: TRBV20-1; cdr3_nt: TGCAGTGCACGCGCAGGGTATAGCAATCAGCCCCAGCATTTT; cdr3_aa: CSARAGYSNQPQHF